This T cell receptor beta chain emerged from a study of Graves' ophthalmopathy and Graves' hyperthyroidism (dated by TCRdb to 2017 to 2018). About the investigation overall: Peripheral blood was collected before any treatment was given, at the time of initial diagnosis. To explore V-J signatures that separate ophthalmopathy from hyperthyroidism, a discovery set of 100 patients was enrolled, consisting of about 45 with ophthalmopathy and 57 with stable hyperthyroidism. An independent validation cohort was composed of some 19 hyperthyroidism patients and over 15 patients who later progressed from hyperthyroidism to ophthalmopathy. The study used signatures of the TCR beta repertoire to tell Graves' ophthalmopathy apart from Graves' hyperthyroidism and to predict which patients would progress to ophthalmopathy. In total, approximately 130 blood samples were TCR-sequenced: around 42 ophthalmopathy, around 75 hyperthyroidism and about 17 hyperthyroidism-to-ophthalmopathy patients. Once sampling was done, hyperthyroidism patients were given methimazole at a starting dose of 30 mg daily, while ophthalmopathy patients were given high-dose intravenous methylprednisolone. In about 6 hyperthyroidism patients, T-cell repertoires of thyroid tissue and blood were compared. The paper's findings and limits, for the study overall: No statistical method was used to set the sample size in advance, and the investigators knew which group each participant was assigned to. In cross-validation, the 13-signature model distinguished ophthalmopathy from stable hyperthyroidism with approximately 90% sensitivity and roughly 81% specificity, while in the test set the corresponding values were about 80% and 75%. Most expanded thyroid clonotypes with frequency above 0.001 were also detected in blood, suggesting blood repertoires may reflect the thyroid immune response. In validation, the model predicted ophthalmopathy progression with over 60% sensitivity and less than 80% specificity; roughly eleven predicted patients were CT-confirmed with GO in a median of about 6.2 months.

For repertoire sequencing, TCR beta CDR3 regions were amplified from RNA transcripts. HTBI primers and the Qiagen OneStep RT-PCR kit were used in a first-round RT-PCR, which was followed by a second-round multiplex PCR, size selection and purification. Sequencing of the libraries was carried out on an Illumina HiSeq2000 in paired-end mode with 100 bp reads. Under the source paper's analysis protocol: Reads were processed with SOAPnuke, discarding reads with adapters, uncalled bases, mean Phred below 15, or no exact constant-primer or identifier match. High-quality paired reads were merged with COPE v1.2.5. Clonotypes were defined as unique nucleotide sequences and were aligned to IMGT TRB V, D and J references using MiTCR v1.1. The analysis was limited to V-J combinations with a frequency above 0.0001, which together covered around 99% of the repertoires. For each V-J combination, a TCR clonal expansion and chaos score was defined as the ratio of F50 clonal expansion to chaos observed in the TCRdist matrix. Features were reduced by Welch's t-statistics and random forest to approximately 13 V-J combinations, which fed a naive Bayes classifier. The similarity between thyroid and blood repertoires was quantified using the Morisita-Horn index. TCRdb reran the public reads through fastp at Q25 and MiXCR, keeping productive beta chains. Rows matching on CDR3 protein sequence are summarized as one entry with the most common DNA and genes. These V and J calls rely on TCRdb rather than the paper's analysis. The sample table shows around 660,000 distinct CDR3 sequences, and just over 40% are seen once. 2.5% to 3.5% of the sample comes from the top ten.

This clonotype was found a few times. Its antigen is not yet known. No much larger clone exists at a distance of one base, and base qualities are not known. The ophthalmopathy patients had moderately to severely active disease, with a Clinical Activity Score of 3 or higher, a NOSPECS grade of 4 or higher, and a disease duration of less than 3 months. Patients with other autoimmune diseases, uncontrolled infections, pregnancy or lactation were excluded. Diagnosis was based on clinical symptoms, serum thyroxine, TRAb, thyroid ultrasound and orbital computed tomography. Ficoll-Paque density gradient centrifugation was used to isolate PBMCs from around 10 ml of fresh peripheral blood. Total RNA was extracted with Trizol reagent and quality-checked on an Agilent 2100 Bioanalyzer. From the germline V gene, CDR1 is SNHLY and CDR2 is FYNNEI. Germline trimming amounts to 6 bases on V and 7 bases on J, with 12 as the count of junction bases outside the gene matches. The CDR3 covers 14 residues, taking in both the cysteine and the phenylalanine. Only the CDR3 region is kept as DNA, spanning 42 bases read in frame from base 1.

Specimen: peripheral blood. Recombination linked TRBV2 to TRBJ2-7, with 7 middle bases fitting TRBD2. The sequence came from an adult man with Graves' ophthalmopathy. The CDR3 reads CASRPRGVPSEQYF. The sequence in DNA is TGTGCCAGCAGACCCCGGGGGGTACCCTCAGAGCAGTACTTC.